This TCR beta chain was recorded in a study of shared clonotypes between healthy human individuals. Study details: Three CD4 naive, three CD4 memory, two CD8 naive and one CD8 memory plate were used per donor. Overall study results and limits: Inspection by rarefaction showed sorted-subset sequencing to be incomplete despite large depth.

Concerning this clone itself: Its antigen is currently unknown.

Sequencing used immunoSEQ multiplex PCR; TCRdb keeps in-frame clones, though not all of them. Of approximately 1.4 million clones in the sample, 95% to 99% are singletons; the top ten hold about 0.42%. Trimming stripped 4 bases from V and 6 bases from J, with 10 bases between. This CDR3 is 12 amino acids long. Germline V gene sequence: CDR1 SGHTA, CDR2 FQGNSA. The chain links TRBV7-2 to TRBJ2-7, with D perhaps matching TRBD1 or TRBD2 (6 bases each). The clonotype comes from a young man in good health. Sequencing was done on a sample of naive CD4+ T cells sorted from blood. The subset: CD45RA+ positively selected. CDR3 protein: CASSWTGAEQYF. CDR3 sequence (DNA): TGTGCCAGCAGCTGGACGGGGGCCGAGCAGTACTTC.